This TCR beta chain was obtained from a study of T cell responses to AZD1222 COVID-19 vaccine. CDR1 and CDR2 from the germline V gene are DFQATT and SNEGSKA (reference sequence). This CDR3 spans 11 amino acids. V trimming: 7 bases; J trimming: 6 bases; junction bases outside the gene matches: 5. Data came from immunoSEQ multiplex PCR; TCRdb stores just in-frame clones and leaves some out. The table includes more than 75,000 clones, 83% detected once. The sequences come from peripheral blood, collected 28 days after the second AZD1222 dose. This TCR derives from an adult who received the AZD1222 COVID-19 vaccine. V usage is TRBV20-1 and J usage is TRBJ2-7; the match to TRBD2 covers 8 bases. This chain's CDR3 is CSVLAAPEQYF. CDR3 sequence (DNA): TGCAGTGTACTAGCGGCGCCCGAGCAGTACTTC.